This T cell receptor beta chain was identified during a study of T cell repertoires in cytomegalovirus infection. Study-wide results and limits: Carriers of CMV and the relevant HLA type were discriminated by public TCR beta frequency. CMV-specific TCR beta clonotypes restricted by HLA-C dominated the ex vivo response.

V shed 3 bases and J shed 0 bases, with 14 bases lying between them. From germline, CDR1 is MGHRA and CDR2 YSYEKL. The CDR3 is made up of 16 amino acids. On this clonotype itself: Its antigen remains unknown.

In TCRdb, the reads were re-called with MiXCR into one record per CDR3 protein. Altogether tens of thousands of distinct CDR3 sequences are present, around 21% being singletons, with the ten largest covering almost 80%. The gene calls are TRBV4-1 and TRBJ1-1, with D possibly matching TRBD1 (5 bases). Sequences were obtained from PBMCs, sequenced either directly or after in vitro stimulation (not recorded which). This clonotype originated in a human donor in good health (CMV status not recorded). Some clones in this sample may be carry-over from other donors' samples. CDR3 coding DNA: TGCGCCAGCAGCCAGGCTGACAGCGGAATGAACACTGAAGCTTTCTTT. As protein: CASSQADSGMNTEAFF.